This T cell receptor beta chain was found in a study of cytomegalovirus exposure and HLA in healthy donors. The study ran its PCR with 60 Vbeta and 13 Jbeta primers. Only in-frame clones appear in the TCRdb table, and some are missing; sequencing was by immunoSEQ multiplex PCR. This table holds under 200,000 clones, approximately 82% found once. The CDR3 loop spans 15 amino acids. Germline CDR1 MNHEY, CDR2 SMNVEV (reference sequence). V gave up 6 bases and J gave up 3 bases; unmatched junction bases: 8. Sequencing was done on a sample of PBMCs. This chain joins TRBV27 and TRBJ2-3; 8 bases map to TRBD2. The sequence was obtained from a woman between 40 and 50 years old in good health and CMV-seropositive. CDR3 coding DNA: TGTGCCAGCAGCTTTCGGCGGGAGGCGACAGATACGCAGTATTTT. It is translated as CASSFRREATDTQYF.